This TCR beta chain is from a study of blood T cell repertoires in COVID-19. The overall study: Specimens from acute and convalescent COVID-19 originated in the United States, Italy and Spain. Sources were T cells, B-cell-depleted T cells, or PBMCs; the material itself was cDNA or gDNA.

Assay used: immunoSEQ multiplex PCR; TCRdb lists only in-frame clones, some missing. The sample has about 150,000 clones; 80% to 90% are singletons. The germline V gene encodes CDR1 SGHRS and CDR2 YFSETQ. The trim removed 1 base at V and 10 bases at J, leaving 10 bases unmatched. CDR3 length: 16 residues. The material sequenced was peripheral blood. The V and J genes are TRBV5-1 and TRBJ1-6; TRBD1 matches at 8 bases. This TCR derives from a man younger than 35 with COVID-19, enrolled during active disease. CDR3 sequence reads: CASSLTSDRVRSPLHF. CDR3 nucleotides: TGCGCCAGCAGCTTGACCTCGGACAGGGTGAGATCACCCCTCCACTTT.